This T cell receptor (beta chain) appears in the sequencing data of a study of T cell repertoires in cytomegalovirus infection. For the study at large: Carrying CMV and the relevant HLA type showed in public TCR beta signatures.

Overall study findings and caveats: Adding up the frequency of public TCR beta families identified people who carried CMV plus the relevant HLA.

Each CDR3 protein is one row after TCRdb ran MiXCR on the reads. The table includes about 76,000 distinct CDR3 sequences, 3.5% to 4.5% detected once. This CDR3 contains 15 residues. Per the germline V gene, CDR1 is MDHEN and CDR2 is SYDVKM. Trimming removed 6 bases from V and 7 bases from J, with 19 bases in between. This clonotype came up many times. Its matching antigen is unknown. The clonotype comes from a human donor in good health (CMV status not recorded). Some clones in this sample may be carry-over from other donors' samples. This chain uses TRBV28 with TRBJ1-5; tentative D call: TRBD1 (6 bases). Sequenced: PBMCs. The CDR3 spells CASRPRFGGRQPQHF. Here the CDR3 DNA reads TGTGCCAGCAGACCTCGCTTCGGGGGCCGGCAGCCCCAGCATTTT.